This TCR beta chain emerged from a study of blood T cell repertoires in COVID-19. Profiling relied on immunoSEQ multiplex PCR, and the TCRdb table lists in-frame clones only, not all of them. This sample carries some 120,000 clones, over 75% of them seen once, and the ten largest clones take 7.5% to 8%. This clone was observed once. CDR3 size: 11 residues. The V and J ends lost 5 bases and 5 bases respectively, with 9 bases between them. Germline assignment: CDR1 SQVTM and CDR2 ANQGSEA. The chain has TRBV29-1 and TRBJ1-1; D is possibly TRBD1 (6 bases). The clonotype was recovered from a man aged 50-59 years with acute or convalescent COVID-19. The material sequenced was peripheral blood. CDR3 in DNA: TGCAGCGTTCGGACAGTTACTGAAGCTTTCTTT. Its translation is CSVRTVTEAFF.